This is a list of T cell receptor beta chains from one sample in a study of cytomegalovirus exposure and HLA in healthy donors. Sequencing used immunoSEQ multiplex PCR; TCRdb keeps in-frame clones, though not all of them. The sample yields some 190,000 clones, 70% to 85% seen once. Input material: PBMCs. Receptor source: a man in his forties in good health and CMV-seropositive. CDR3s include the opening cysteine and the closing phenylalanine or tryptophan. A D gene is named only where the DNA matches it firmly.

J gene | V gene | D gene | CDR3 DNA | CDR3 protein
TRBJ1-2 | TRBV27 | TRBD1 | TGTGCCAGCAGTTTACGTCGACAGGGGAATGGCTACACCTTC | CASSLRRQGNGYTF
TRBJ2-2 | TRBV18 | . | TGTGCCAGCTCACCATCGAGGGCGAACACCGGGGAGCTGTTTTTT | CASSPSRANTGELFF
TRBJ2-2 | TRBV28 | TRBD1 | TGTGCCAGCAAGTTCCGGGACAGAGGGACCGGGGAGCTGTTTTTT | CASKFRDRGTGELFF
TRBJ2-1 | TRBV28 | TRBD2 | TGTGCCAGCAGTTTATGGGCTAGCGGGAAGTATAATGAGCAGTTCTTC | CASSLWASGKYNEQFF
TRBJ2-7 | TRBV2 | TRBD1 | TGTGCCAGCAGGCGCGCCGGGACAGCCTACGAGCAGTACTTC | CASRRAGTAYEQYF
TRBJ1-5 | TRBV19 | TRBD1 | TGTGCCAGTAGTGCATCTGCGGGACAGGGGGGGAGCAATCAGCCCCAGCATTTT | CASSASAGQGGSNQPQHF
TRBJ2-1 | TRBV19 | TRBD2 | TGTGCCAGTAGTATTTTGTTAGCGGGTGAGCAGTTCTTC | CASSILLAGEQFF
TRBJ2-6 | TRBV30 | . | TGTGCCTGGAGTGTAGACAACTGGGGGCCCTCTGGGGCCAACGTCCTGACTTTC | CAWSVDNWGPSGANVLTF
TRBJ2-5 | TRBV5-6 | . | TGTGCCAGCAGCTTGGGCGGGCTAGGTCGAACCCAGTACTTC | CASSLGGLGRTQYF
TRBJ2-7 | TRBV27 | . | TGTGCCAGCAGTGTCAGGGAACACTACGAGCAGTACTTC | CASSVREHYEQYF